This T cell receptor beta chain was found in a study of identical twins. Study outcomes and limitations: Models, which agreed with sharing between unrelated individuals, nonetheless underestimated the out-of-frame TCR alpha sharing seen in monozygotic twins.

This clonotype has just a few counts. No antigen is known for it. TCRdb re-derived calls from the 5' RACE reads in MiXCR, one entry per CDR3 protein. The sample shows 420,000 or so distinct CDR3 sequences, around a sixth of them seen only once. The CDR3 is 14 residues long. V lost 4 bases and J lost 5, with 16 bases in between. The germline gives CDR1 SGHRS, CDR2 YFSETQ. The receptor comes from a man aged 45-65 years in good health. The chain recombines TRBV5-1 with TRBJ2-7; D perhaps matches TRBD1 (8 bases). The sample comprised naive T cells sorted from blood. CDR3 region: CASSTITGGDEQYF. DNA for the CDR3: TGCGCCAGCAGCACCATCACAGGGGGGGACGAGCAGTACTTC.